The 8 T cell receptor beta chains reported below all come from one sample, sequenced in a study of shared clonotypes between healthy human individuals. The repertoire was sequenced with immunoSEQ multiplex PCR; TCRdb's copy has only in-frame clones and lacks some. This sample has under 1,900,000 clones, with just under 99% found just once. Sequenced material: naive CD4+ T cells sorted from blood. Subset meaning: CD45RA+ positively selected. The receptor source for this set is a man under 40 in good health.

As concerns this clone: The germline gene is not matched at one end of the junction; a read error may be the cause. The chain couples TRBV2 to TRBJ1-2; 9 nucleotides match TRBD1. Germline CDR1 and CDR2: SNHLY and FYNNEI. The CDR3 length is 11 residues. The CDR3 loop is CASSLTGGFTF. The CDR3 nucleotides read TGTGCCAGCAGTTTAACAGGGGGCTTCACCTTC. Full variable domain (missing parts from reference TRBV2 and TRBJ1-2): EPEVTQTPSHQVTQMGQEVILRCVPISNHLYFYWYRQILGQKVEFLVSFYNNEISEKSEIFDDQFSVERPDGSNFTLKIRSTKLEDSAMYFCASSLTGGFTFGSGTRLTVV.

This CDR3 reads CASGPRSSGSSYEQYF. Here the CDR3 DNA reads TGTGCCAGTGGGCCTAGATCTAGCGGGAGCTCCTACGAGCAGTACTTC. The rearrangement uses TRBV19 and TRBJ2-7; 10 bases map to TRBD2. J lost 0 bases, V lost 8 bases, and 10 bases had no gene match. This CDR3 comprises 16 residues. CDR1 is LNHDA, CDR2 SQIVND, per germline (reference sequence).

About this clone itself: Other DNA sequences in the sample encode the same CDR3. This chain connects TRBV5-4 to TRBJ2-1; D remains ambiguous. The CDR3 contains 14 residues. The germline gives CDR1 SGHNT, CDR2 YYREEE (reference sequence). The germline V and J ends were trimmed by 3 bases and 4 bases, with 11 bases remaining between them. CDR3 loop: CASSSPTGYNEQFF. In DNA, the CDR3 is TGTGCCAGCAGCTCGCCAACTGGGTACAATGAGCAGTTCTTC.

The CDR3 coding sequence is TGCGCCAGCAGCTTGGCACTAGCGGGAGGAAGGGGGGAGACCCAGTACTTC. This codes for CASSLALAGGRGETQYF. The chain couples TRBV5-1 to TRBJ2-5, with 12 bases aligning to TRBD2. V dropped 0 bases and J dropped 5; count of bases not matched to a gene: 8. The CDR3 loop spans 17 amino acids. CDR1 is SGHRS, CDR2 YFSETQ, per germline.

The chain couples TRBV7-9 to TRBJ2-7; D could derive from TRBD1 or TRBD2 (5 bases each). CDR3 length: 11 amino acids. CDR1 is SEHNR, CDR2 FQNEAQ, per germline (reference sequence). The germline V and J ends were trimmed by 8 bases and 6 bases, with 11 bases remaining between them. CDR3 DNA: TGTGCCAGCCTTCGTGGGGGCGAGCAGTACTTC. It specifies CASLRGGEQYF.

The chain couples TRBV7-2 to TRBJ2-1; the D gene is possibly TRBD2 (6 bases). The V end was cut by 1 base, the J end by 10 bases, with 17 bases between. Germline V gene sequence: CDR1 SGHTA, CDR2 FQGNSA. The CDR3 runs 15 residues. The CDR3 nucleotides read TGTGCCAGCAGCTTAGACGGTGCTGGAGGGCGGGAGCAGTTCTTC. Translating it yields CASSLDGAGGREQFF. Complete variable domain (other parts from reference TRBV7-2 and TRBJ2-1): GAGVSQSPSNKVTEKGKDVELRCDPISGHTALYWYRQSLGQGLEFLIYFQGNSAPDKSGLPSDRFSAERTGGSVSTLTIQRTQQEDSAVYLCASSLDGAGGREQFFGPGTRLTVL.

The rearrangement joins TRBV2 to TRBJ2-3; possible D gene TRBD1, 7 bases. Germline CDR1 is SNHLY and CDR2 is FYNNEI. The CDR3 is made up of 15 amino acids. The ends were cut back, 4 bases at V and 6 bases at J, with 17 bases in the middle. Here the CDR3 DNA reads TGTGCCAGCAGTGCAGTCAGGGGGGTATGGGATACGCAGTATTTT. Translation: CASSAVRGVWDTQYF.

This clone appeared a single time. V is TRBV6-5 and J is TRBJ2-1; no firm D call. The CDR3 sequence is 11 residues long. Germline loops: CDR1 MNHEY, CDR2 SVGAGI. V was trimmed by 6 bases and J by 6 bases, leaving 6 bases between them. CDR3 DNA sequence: TGTGCCAGCAGCCGTTTCAATGAGCAGTTCTTC. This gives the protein CASSRFNEQFF.